These 8 T cell receptor beta chains share one sample of origin, sequenced in a study of blood T cells in healthy people across ages. With a J-beta primer mix and a sample-barcoded 5' primer, a second PCR ran about 6 to 11 cycles. TCRdb ran MiXCR on the 5' RACE reads and lists one entry per CDR3 protein. The data show about 570,000 distinct CDR3 sequences, with 27% seen just once and 15% to 20% held by the top ten. Sequences were obtained from blood. These receptors originate from a woman between 65 and 79 years old in good health.

CDR3: CASSEGRGVIMEKLFF. CDR3 DNA sequence: TGTGCCAGCAGCGAGGGGCGTGGGGTGATTATGGAAAAACTGTTTTTT. The gene calls are TRBV9 and TRBJ1-4; weak D call: TRBD1 (5 bases). The CDR3 is 16 residues long. The germline V gene has CDR1 SGDLS and CDR2 YYNGEE. Trimming took 3 bases from V and 8 from J, leaving 20 bases between them.

The V gene is TRBV6-1, the J gene TRBJ2-1; D not resolved. The length of the CDR3 is 15 residues. The V end lost 1 base, the J end lost 0 bases, and 7 bases lay between the germline ends. The germline V gene encodes CDR1 MNHNS and CDR2 SASEGT. CDR3 DNA: TGTGCCAGCAGTGAAGGAGTGAGCTCCTACAATGAGCAGTTCTTC. Amino acid sequence: CASSEGVSSYNEQFF.

V usage is TRBV6-5 and J usage is TRBJ1-1; no clear D gene. Trimming took 4 bases from V and 9 from J, leaving 9 bases between them. The CDR3 runs 11 residues. The germline V gene encodes CDR1 MNHEY and CDR2 SVGAGI. The CDR3 bases are TGTGCCAGCAGTTGGAAGGGTAAAGCTTTCTTT. Translating gives CASSWKGKAFF.

The rearrangement links TRBV2 to TRBJ2-1, with TRBD1 matching over 7 bases. Looked up from germline, CDR1 is SNHLY and CDR2 is FYNNEI. The CDR3 runs 14 residues. V dropped 6 bases and J dropped 3; count of bases not matched to a gene: 5. CDR3 nucleotides: TGTGCCAGCAGAGGGGACAGTTTCTACAATGAGCAGTTCTTC. This codes for CASRGDSFYNEQFF.

The chain is built from TRBV4-2 and TRBJ1-6; D might be TRBD1 (6 bases). Germline loops: CDR1 LGHNA, CDR2 YNFKEQ. Trimming removed 2 bases at V and 5 bases at J, with 13 bases between. The CDR3 loop spans 16 amino acids. In nucleotides, the CDR3 is TGTGCCAGCAGCCAAAGGGTACAGGGAAATAATTCACCCCTCCACTTT. Its translation is CASSQRVQGNNSPLHF.

The chain joins TRBV7-3 to TRBJ2-1; 11 bases agree with TRBD2. V gave up 5 bases and J gave up 7 bases; unmatched junction bases: 13. The CDR3 contains 17 residues. The germline gives CDR1 SGHTA, CDR2 FQGTGA. CDR3 DNA sequence: TGTGCCAGCAGCCCATACCACCTAGCGGGGGGTGTTAATGAGCAGTTCTTC. Its translation: CASSPYHLAGGVNEQFF.

This clonotype came up a few times. This CDR3 is CASIRTPQETQYF. In DNA form, the CDR3 reads TGTGCCAGCATACGGACACCCCAAGAGACCCAGTACTTC. The chain couples TRBV12-3 or TRBV12-4 to TRBJ2-5, with D possibly TRBD1 on 5 matching bases. The CDR3 is 13 residues long. The V end was cut by 7 bases, the J end by 1 base, with 10 bases between.

This chain joins TRBV6-1 and TRBJ2-4; a weak D match, TRBD2 (6 bases). CDR3 length: 17 amino acids. Trimming cost V 4 bases and J 2 bases, with 18 bases left between them. Germline-derived CDR1 and CDR2 are MNHNS and SASEGT. In DNA, the CDR3 is TGTGCCAGCAGTGCCCTGGAGGGACTTTTAACCAAAAACATTCAGTACTTC. Amino acid sequence: CASSALEGLLTKNIQYF.